This T cell receptor (beta chain) comes out of a study of CD8 T cells in Susac syndrome. Study-level information: Susac syndrome patients were untreated, on corticosteroids with some adding intravenous immunoglobulin, or on intravenous immunoglobulin only.

V was cut by 2 bases and J by 0 bases, with 17 bases left in between. The CDR3 extends over 18 amino acids. Germline CDR1 and CDR2: SNHLY and FYNNEI. It was with random hexamers that about 0.45 to 1 ug RNA was reverse transcribed. In TCRdb, the immunoSEQ multiplex PCR reads were re-called with MiXCR into one record per CDR3 protein. The repertoire holds around 170,000 distinct CDR3 sequences, with around 93% as singletons. The chain carries TRBV2 and TRBJ2-1; maybe TRBD1 (5 bases). Source material: CD8+ T cells from PBMCs. This clonotype originated in a human donor with Susac syndrome. The CDR3 region is CASSEYSSGHHSYNEQFF. CDR3 nucleotide sequence: TGTGCCAGCAGTGAATATAGCTCAGGACACCACTCCTACAATGAGCAGTTCTTC.